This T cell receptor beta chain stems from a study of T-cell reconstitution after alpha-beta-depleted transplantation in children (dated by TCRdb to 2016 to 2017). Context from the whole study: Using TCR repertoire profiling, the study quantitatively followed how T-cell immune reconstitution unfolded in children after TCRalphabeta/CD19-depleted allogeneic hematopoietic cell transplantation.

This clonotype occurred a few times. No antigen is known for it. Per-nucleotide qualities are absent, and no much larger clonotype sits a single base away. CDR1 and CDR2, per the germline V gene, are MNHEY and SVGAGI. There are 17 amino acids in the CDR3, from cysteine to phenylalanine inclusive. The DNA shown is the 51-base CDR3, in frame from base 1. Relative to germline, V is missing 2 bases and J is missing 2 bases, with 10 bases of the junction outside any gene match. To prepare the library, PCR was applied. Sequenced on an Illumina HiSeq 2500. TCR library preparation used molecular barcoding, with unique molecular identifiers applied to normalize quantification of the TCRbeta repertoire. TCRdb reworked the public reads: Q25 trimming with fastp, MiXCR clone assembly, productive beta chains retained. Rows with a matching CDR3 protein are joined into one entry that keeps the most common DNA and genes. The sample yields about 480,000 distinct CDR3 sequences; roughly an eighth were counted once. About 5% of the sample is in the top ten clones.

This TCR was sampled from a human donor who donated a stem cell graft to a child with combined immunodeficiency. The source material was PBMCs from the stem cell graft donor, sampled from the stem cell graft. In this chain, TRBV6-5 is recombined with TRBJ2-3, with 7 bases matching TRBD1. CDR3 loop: CASSYAVNRGPTDTQYF. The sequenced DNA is TGTGCCAGCAGTTACGCCGTGAACAGGGGACCCACAGATACGCAGTATTTT.